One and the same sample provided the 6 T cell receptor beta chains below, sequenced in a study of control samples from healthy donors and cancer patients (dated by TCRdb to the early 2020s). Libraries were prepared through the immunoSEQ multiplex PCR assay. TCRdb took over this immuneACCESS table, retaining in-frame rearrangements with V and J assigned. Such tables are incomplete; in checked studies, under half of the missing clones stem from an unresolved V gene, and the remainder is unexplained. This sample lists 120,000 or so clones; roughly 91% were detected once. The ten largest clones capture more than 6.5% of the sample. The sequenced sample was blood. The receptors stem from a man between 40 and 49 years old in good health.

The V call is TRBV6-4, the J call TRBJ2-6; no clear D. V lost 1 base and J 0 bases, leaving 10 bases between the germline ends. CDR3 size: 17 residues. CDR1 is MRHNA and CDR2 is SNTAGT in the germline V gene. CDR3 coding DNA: TGTGCCAGCAGTGACTGGGCCAAAACCTCTGGGGCCAACGTCCTGACTTTC. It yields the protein CASSDWAKTSGANVLTF.

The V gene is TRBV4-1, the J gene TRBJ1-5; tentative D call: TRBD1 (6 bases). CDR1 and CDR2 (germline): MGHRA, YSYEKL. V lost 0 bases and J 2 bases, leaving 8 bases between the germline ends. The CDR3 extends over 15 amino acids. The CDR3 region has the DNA TGCGCCAGCAGCCAAGATCCAGGGGGCAATCAGCCCCAGCATTTT. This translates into CASSQDPGGNQPQHF.

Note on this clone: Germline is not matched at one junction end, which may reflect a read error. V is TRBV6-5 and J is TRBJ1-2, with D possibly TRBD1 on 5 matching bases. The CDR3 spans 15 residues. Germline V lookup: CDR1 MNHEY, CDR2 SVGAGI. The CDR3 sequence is CASSDSDSPNYGYTF. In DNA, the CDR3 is TGTGCCAGCAGTGACTCAGACAGTCCTAACTATGGCTACACCTTC.

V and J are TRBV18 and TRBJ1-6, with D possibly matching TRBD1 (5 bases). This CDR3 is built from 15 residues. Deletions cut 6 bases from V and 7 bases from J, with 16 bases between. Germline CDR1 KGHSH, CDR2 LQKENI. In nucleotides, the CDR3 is TGTGCCAGCTCGTCGGGGGAGGGCCTAAATTCACCCCTCCACTTT. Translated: CASSSGEGLNSPLHF.

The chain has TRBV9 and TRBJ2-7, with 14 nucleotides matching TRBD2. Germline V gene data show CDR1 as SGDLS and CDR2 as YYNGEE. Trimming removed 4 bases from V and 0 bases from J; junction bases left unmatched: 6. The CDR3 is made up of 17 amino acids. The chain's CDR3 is CASSSGTSGGLSYEQYF. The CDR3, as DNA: TGTGCCAGCAGCTCCGGGACTAGCGGGGGACTCTCCTACGAGCAGTACTTC.

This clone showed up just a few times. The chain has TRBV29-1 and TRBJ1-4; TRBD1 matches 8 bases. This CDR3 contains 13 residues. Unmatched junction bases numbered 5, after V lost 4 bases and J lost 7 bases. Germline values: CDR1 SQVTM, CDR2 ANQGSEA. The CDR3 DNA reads TGCAGCGTTGGAGGGACAGGCGGTGAAAAACTGTTTTTT. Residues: CSVGGTGGEKLFF.